A single T cell receptor beta chain is shown here with its context. Its antigen is currently unknown. V lost 2 bases and J 6 bases, leaving 17 bases between the germline ends. This CDR3 has 16 residues. CDR1 is LNHDA and CDR2 is SQIVND in the germline V gene (reference sequence). Random hexamers were used to reverse transcribe 0.5 to 1 ug of RNA. A single record per CDR3 protein comes from TCRdb applying MiXCR to the immunoSEQ multiplex PCR reads. The data contain around 140,000 distinct CDR3 sequences, over 75% of them seen just once; the ten biggest clones take up roughly 0.5%. CD8+ and CD4+ T cells taken from blood had their TCR beta sequenced. Relapsing-remitting disease, either stable or active, was present in the treatment-naive patients who were the multiple sclerosis controls. FACS was used to enrich TEMRA cells, whereas the CD8+ and CD4+ T cells were obtained by negative isolation. This sample is part of a study of CD8 T cells in Susac syndrome.

Study conclusions and caveats: TCR sequencing and HLA analysis covered a relatively small number of individuals.

This chain uses TRBV19 with TRBJ1-5, with D unresolved. The specimen was CD8+ T cells from PBMCs. This clonotype was sampled from a human donor with multiple sclerosis. CDR3 DNA: TGTGCCAGTAGTATATATGTGGCAGGTGTGATTCAGCCCCAGCATTTT. Protein product: CASSIYVAGVIQPQHF.